This TCR beta chain came from a study of CD8 T cells in ankylosing spondylitis. Study-level findings and limits: Disease-linked clones reportedly showed significant enrichment in matched ankylosing spondylitis synovial fluid. There was a TCR beta motif, made of eight highly homologous variants, that appeared characteristic of ankylosing spondylitis blood. A number of the motif variants had already been described in reactive arthritis synovial fluid and blood.

Details on this clonotype: Its specificity is unknown.

V was pared by 5 bases and J by 6 bases, with 10 bases of the junction left unmatched. This CDR3 region has 14 residues. CDR1 MNHEY and CDR2 SMNVEV come from the germline V gene (reference sequence). Molecular-barcoded quantitative 5'-RACE produced these TCR beta libraries. Each CDR3 protein is one row after TCRdb ran MiXCR on the 5' RACE reads. Altogether around 540,000 distinct CDR3 sequences are present, over 9.5% being singletons, with the ten largest covering nearly 7%. The receptor was isolated from a male donor with ankylosing spondylitis. Sequences were obtained from blood, either unsorted or a sorted T cell fraction (not recorded which). The rearrangement links TRBV27 to TRBJ2-7; TRBD1 matches 7 bases. This chain's CDR3 is CASSRSSTGVEQYF. The CDR3 DNA is TGTGCCAGCAGTCGGTCCTCCACAGGGGTCGAGCAGTACTTC.